These 8 T cell receptor beta chains were sequenced from one sample in a study of CD8 T cells in ankylosing spondylitis. MiXCR was run by TCRdb on the 5' RACE reads, yielding one entry per CDR3 protein. The repertoire consists of 270,000 or so distinct CDR3 sequences, with over 15% occurring once and the leading ten covering around 33%. The sequenced sample consisted of blood, either unsorted or a sorted T cell fraction (not recorded which). These receptors all come from a male donor with ankylosing spondylitis or in good health (not recorded which).

This clonotype showed up just a few times. The J gene is TRBJ1-2, the V gene TRBV12-3 or TRBV12-4; 8 positions match TRBD1. Trimming cost V 7 bases and J 4 bases; bases outside gene matches: 5. The CDR3 is 13 amino acids. CDR3 loop: CASIRTGPYGYTF. DNA of the CDR3: TGTGCCAGCATCCGGACAGGGCCCTATGGCTACACCTTC.

J is TRBJ2-7 and V is TRBV5-5, with 11 bases lining up with TRBD2. Per germline, CDR1 SGHKS and CDR2 YYEKEE (reference sequence). The CDR3 is 18 amino acids. The junction had 10 bases not matched to a gene; V was cut back by 0 bases and J by 2 bases. CDR3 sequence (DNA): TGTGCCAGCAGCTTGGTGGACTTTTTTAGCGGGAGGGCCTACGAGCAGTACTTC. It codes for CASSLVDFFSGRAYEQYF. Based on the CDR3 plus reference TRBV5-5 and TRBJ2-7, the full variable domain is DAGVTQSPTHLIKTRGQQVTLRCSPISGHKSVSWYQQVLGQGPQFIFQYYEKEERGRGNFPDRFSARQFPNYSSELNVNALLLGDSALYLCASSLVDFFSGRAYEQYFGPGTRLTVT.

V is TRBV25-1 and J is TRBJ2-7; TRBD2 matches 7 bases. Germline trimming cut 4 bases from V and 0 bases from J; bases unmatched to any gene: 3. This CDR3 has 14 amino acids. CDR1 is MGHDK and CDR2 is SYGVNS in the germline V gene. The CDR3 nucleotides read TGTGCCAGCAGTGTTGTAGCGGGCTCCTACGAGCAGTACTTC. Translating gives CASSVVAGSYEQYF.

This chain joins TRBV12-3 or TRBV12-4 and TRBJ2-1, with TRBD1 matching 7 bases. V gave up 5 bases and J gave up 0 bases; unmatched junction bases: 7. The CDR3 length is 16 residues. The CDR3 sequence: CASSKTGTDSYNEQFF. CDR3 bases: TGTGCCAGCAGTAAAACCGGGACAGACTCCTACAATGAGCAGTTCTTC.

The chain uses TRBV5-1 and TRBJ1-1; the match to TRBD1 covers 8 bases. Trimming removed 6 bases from V and 5 bases from J; junction bases left unmatched: 9. Germline V gene sequence: CDR1 SGHRS, CDR2 YFSETQ. The CDR3 length is 14 residues. CDR3 in amino acids: CASKRTGWETEAFF. In DNA form, the CDR3 reads TGCGCCAGCAAGAGGACAGGGTGGGAGACTGAAGCTTTCTTT.

The V gene is TRBV12-3 or TRBV12-4, the J gene TRBJ2-7; unclear D gene. The V end was cut by 8 bases, the J end by 0 bases, with 11 bases between. This CDR3 has 13 amino acids. The CDR3 reads CASGPDASYEQYF. DNA for the CDR3: TGTGCCAGCGGCCCGGACGCCTCCTACGAGCAGTACTTC.

At least ten counts were recorded for this clonotype. The J gene is TRBJ2-7, the V gene TRBV4-2, with 10 bases aligning to TRBD1. The V segment lost 1 base and the J segment 0 bases; nucleotides outside the gene matches: 0. CDR3 length: 15 residues. In germline, CDR1 is LGHNA, CDR2 YNFKEQ. The CDR3 region has the DNA TGTGCCAGCAGCCAAGGGACAGGGGGCTCCTACGAGCAGTACTTC. This codes for CASSQGTGGSYEQYF.

V is TRBV7-9 and J is TRBJ2-7, with 10 bases identical to TRBD2. From germline, CDR1 is SEHNR and CDR2 FQNEAQ (reference sequence). This CDR3 has 17 residues. The ends lost 3 bases at V and 2 bases at J; junction bases unmatched: 10. The CDR3 here is CASSFRGLAGETYEQYF. The DNA for the CDR3 is TGTGCCAGCAGCTTTAGGGGGCTAGCGGGAGAGACCTACGAGCAGTACTTC.